This entry features one T cell receptor (beta chain) sequence. The length of the CDR3 is 13 residues. Germline V gene lookup returns CDR1 PRHDT and CDR2 FYEKMQ (reference sequence). V shed 5 bases and J shed 6 bases, with 13 bases lying between them. Measured with immunoSEQ multiplex PCR; TCRdb has only the in-frame clones, and not every one. The table has hundreds of thousands of clones, 88% seen once. Participants came from under 30 US areas, aged roughly 18 to 89 years. Assignment of participants to cohorts was predicated upon participant-reported clinical history. The entry originates in a study of blood T cell repertoires in COVID-19. Across the whole study: COVID-19 samples, acute and convalescent, were from the United States, Italy and Spain. T cells, B-cell-depleted T cells, or PBMCs provided the cDNA or gDNA that served as material.

The receptor's source is a woman aged 35 to 49 with acute COVID-19. This rearrangement joins TRBV13 to TRBJ1-2, with D maybe TRBD1 (6 bases). Sequencing used PBMCs or T cells enriched from blood (not recorded which). CDR3 DNA sequence: TGTGCCAGCAGCAACAGGGTACGCGATGGCTACACCTTC. Translated, it gives CASSNRVRDGYTF.